This T cell receptor (beta chain) was sequenced during a study of neurological immune-mediated disorders. This clonotype qualifies as medium-sized. V was shortened by 0 bases and J by 4 bases, with 17 bases between the two germline ends. Germline values: CDR1 SGDLS, CDR2 YYNGEE. This CDR3 spans 18 amino acids. MiXCR, applied by TCRdb to the 5' RACE reads, yields one record per CDR3 protein. Among tens of thousands of distinct CDR3 sequences listed, 3.5% to 4% were seen once. This TCR came from a man aged 30 to 39 with multiple sclerosis. What was sequenced was PBMCs. This chain links TRBV9 with TRBJ2-6; no definite D call. CDR3 DNA sequence: TGTGCCAGCAGCGTAGCAAGGGCAGGACCACCCGGGGCCAACGTCCTGACTTTC. Translation: CASSVARAGPPGANVLTF.